This TCR beta chain is from a study of shared clonotypes between healthy human individuals. Study-level results: Some naive CD4 clonotypes, 4.5% to 5.5%, turned up in common across several donors. Incomplete sequencing of sorted subsets was indicated by rarefaction despite large depth. In having few donors, the study represented limited genetic and exposure-history diversity.

Deep was the level at which the assay was run. Sequencing was performed with immunoSEQ multiplex PCR; in TCRdb, only in-frame clones are kept and a portion is missing. The sample includes about 2.1 million clones, about 94% of them seen just once. Terminally differentiated effector memory CD45RA+ cells were excluded by CCR7 positive selection of CD45RO-negative cells. The length of the CDR3 is 14 residues. CDR1 is LGHNT and CDR2 is FRNRAP in the germline V gene. V shed 3 bases and J shed 12 bases, with 17 bases lying between them. For this clone: Antigen: not known.

The clonotype comes from a man younger than 35 in good health. Some clones in this sample may be carry-over from other donors' samples. The rearrangement links TRBV12-5 to TRBJ2-2, with D possibly TRBD1 on 6 matching bases. Sequencing was carried out using naive CD8+ T cells from PBMCs. CDR3: CASGLIDLTGKLFF. The CDR3 DNA reads as TGTGCTAGTGGTTTAATCGACCTGACAGGCAAGCTGTTTTTT.